Listed below are T cell receptor beta chains from one sample, sequenced in a study of siplizumab effects on memory and regulatory T cells. These TCRs' antigens remain unknown. Sequencing was performed with immunoSEQ multiplex PCR; in TCRdb, only in-frame clones are kept and a portion is missing. The profile shows 20,000 or so clones, 44% of them singletons. Sequencing input: CFSE-low (dividing) CD4+ T cells sorted from an allogeneic mixed lymphocyte reaction. The receptors stem from a human donor in good health; the cells came from an allogeneic mixed lymphocyte reaction. Some clones in this sample may be carry-over from other donors' samples. CDR3s include the opening cysteine and the closing phenylalanine or tryptophan. The D gene is left open where the match is weak. Only some rows state a clone size, as once, few, many or a class for expanded clones.

clone_size	d_call	v_call	j_call	cdr3_nt	cdr3_aa
.	.	TRBV10-3	TRBJ1-6	TGTGCCATCAGTGCCGCCGCAGGGGTATCACCCCTCCACTTT	CAISAAAGVSPLHF
few	.	TRBV29-1	TRBJ2-7	TGCAGCGTTTCACTTTGGCAGGGTTTGTACGAGCAGTACTTC	CSVSLWQGLYEQYF
few	.	TRBV6-5	TRBJ1-6	TGTGCCAGCAGTTATGCCACGCAGAATTCACCCCTCCACTTT	CASSYATQNSPLHF
once	.	TRBV6-5	TRBJ2-3	TGTGCCAGCAGCTCAGGGGATACGCAGTATTTT	CASSSGDTQYF
.	.	TRBV5-1	TRBJ2-1	TGCGCCAGCAGCGGTCAGGGGGGTTTATACAATGAGCAGTTCTTC	CASSGQGGLYNEQFF
few	.	TRBV2	TRBJ2-1	TGTGCCAGCAGTCAATTAGCGGCACCGTCCTTCGACAATGAGCAGTTCTTC	CASSQLAAPSFDNEQFF
.	.	TRBV30	TRBJ1-5	TGTGCCTGGAGTAGGGGCAATCAGCCCCAGCATTTT	CAWSRGNQPQHF
.	.	TRBV19	TRBJ1-6	TGTGCCAGTAGTGCTACAGTTAGCTCCTATAATTCACCCCTCCACTTT	CASSATVSSYNSPLHF
.	.	TRBV19	TRBJ2-2	TGTGCCAGTAGTATAGCCAGGGACACCGGGGAGCTGTTTTTT	CASSIARDTGELFF
.	.	TRBV2	TRBJ1-5	TGTGCCAGCAGTGTCGGACGTACGGCCAATCAGCCCCAGCATTTT	CASSVGRTANQPQHF
.	TRBD1	TRBV27	TRBJ1-5	TGTGCCAGCAGGCCAGGGGGTTGGAACAATCAGCCCCAGCATTTT	CASRPGGWNNQPQHF
.	.	TRBV6-6	TRBJ1-2	TGTGCCAGCAGTTACGGACTCCCGAACTATGGCTACACCTTC	CASSYGLPNYGYTF
few	TRBD2	TRBV7-2	TRBJ2-5	TGTGCCAGCAGCTTAGTCGGCGCGGGGGGGCCTGGGACCCAGTACTTC	CASSLVGAGGPGTQYF
.	.	TRBV11-2	TRBJ2-7	TGTGCCAGCAGCCTCTCTAGCGCCGTCAACGAGCAGTACTTC	CASSLSSAVNEQYF
few	.	TRBV18	TRBJ2-5	TGTGCCAGCTCACCATTGGCCGGGACCCCGGGGACCCAGTACTTC	CASSPLAGTPGTQYF
.	TRBD2	TRBV7-6	TRBJ2-7	TGTGCCAGCAGCTTCGACGGGAGGACTAGCGGAACTTACGAGCAGTACTTC	CASSFDGRTSGTYEQYF
.	.	TRBV6-5	TRBJ1-1	TGTGCCAGCAGTTACGGGGGGTACACTGAAGCTTTCTTT	CASSYGGYTEAFF
.	.	TRBV7-2	TRBJ2-2	TGTGCCAGCAGCTTAGACGGGGGAGTGTACACCGGGGAGCTGTTTTTT	CASSLDGGVYTGELFF
.	.	TRBV6-6	TRBJ2-1	TGTGCCAGCAGTTACCCGATGGAAGGACAGCCGGAGCAGTTCTTC	CASSYPMEGQPEQFF
.	.	TRBV7-2	TRBJ2-1	TGTGCCAGCAGCTTAGCGTTTGGGCTAAACAATGAGCAGTTCTTC	CASSLAFGLNNEQFF
medium-sized	TRBD1	TRBV5-4	TRBJ2-7	TGTGCCGCGAACCACAGGGGGACCTACGAGCAGTACTTC	CAANHRGTYEQYF
.	.	TRBV11-1	TRBJ2-1	TGTGCCAGCTCCGGGTGGGGCCCCCGGGGTGAGCAGTTCTTC	CASSGWGPRGEQFF
.	.	TRBV6-5	TRBJ2-7	TGTGCCAGCCATTCCCAGAATTTCTACGAGCAGTACTTC	CASHSQNFYEQYF
.	.	TRBV7-9	TRBJ2-5	TGTGCCAGCAGCCCCCGTGAGGATGGAGGAAGGAAGACCCAGTACTTC	CASSPREDGGRKTQYF
.	.	TRBV29-1	TRBJ1-1	TGCAGCGTTGGGACGTTGCTCAACACTGAAGCTTTCTTT	CSVGTLLNTEAFF
many	.	TRBV5-6	TRBJ2-7	TGTGCCAGCCGAAACAGGGTCAGCTACGAGCAGTACTTC	CASRNRVSYEQYF
.	TRBD1	TRBV11-2	TRBJ1-2	TGTGCCAGCAGCTTAGTACCAGGGGGACATGGCTACACCTTC	CASSLVPGGHGYTF
.	.	TRBV18	TRBJ2-3	TGTGCCAGCTCTGGCCCGTTGCAGGTTGAGGCCCAGCCCAGCACAGATACGCAGTATTTT	CASSGPLQVEAQPSTDTQYF
.	.	TRBV5-6	TRBJ1-2	TGTGCCAGCAGCTGGGGTGCCGGGACAAACTATGGCTACACCTTC	CASSWGAGTNYGYTF
few	.	TRBV7-6	TRBJ1-1	TGTGCCAGCAGCCCTCCGGGGTTGGGCACTGAAGCTTTCTTT	CASSPPGLGTEAFF
few	.	TRBV2	TRBJ1-2	TGTGCCAGCATGCGGGCTGGGGTTGCCTATGGCTACACCTTC	CASMRAGVAYGYTF
few	.	TRBV7-6	TRBJ2-2	TGTGCCAGCAGCCCAAGGGGAAGGGATGTGTACACCGGGGAGCTGTTTTTT	CASSPRGRDVYTGELFF
few	.	TRBV7-2	TRBJ2-1	TGTGCCAGCAGCCGAGCCGGTAGCTCCTACAATGAGCAGTTCTTC	CASSRAGSSYNEQFF
.	TRBD2	TRBV13	TRBJ2-5	TGTGCCAGCAGCTTAAGAACGGGGGGGCAGGAGACCCAGTACTTC	CASSLRTGGQETQYF
.	.	TRBV7-2	TRBJ1-1	TGTGCCAGCAGCTTTATCTTCAGAGAAGCTTTCTTT	CASSFIFREAFF
.	.	TRBV11-2	TRBJ1-5	TGTGCCAGCAGCTCGTATAGCAATCAGCCCCAGCATTTT	CASSSYSNQPQHF
few	.	TRBV6-1	TRBJ1-1	TGTGCCAGCAGGAGCGCCGGAGTGAACACTGAAGCTTTCTTT	CASRSAGVNTEAFF
.	.	TRBV2	TRBJ1-2	TGTGCCAGCAGAGGTTACAACTATGGCTACACCTTC	CASRGYNYGYTF
.	.	TRBV20-1	TRBJ1-2	TGCAGTGCTCCTTCTAATGGCTACACCTTC	CSAPSNGYTF
many	TRBD2	TRBV5-4	TRBJ2-7	TGTGCCAGCAGCATTGCTTTAGCGGGAGGGGTTTGGGAGCAGTACTTC	CASSIALAGGVWEQYF
.	TRBD1	TRBV6-6	TRBJ2-4	TGTGCCAGCAGTAGGGGGCTTTTTGAAAACATTCAGTACTTC	CASSRGLFENIQYF
once	.	TRBV30	TRBJ2-7	TGTGCCTGGAGTGGCCAGAGCCTCTCCTACGAGCAGTACTTC	CAWSGQSLSYEQYF
.	TRBD2	TRBV7-9	TRBJ2-3	TGTGCCGGAAACCCGGGAGGCCTCTTTGATACGCAGTATTTT	CAGNPGGLFDTQYF
.	.	TRBV9	TRBJ2-2	TGTGCCAGCAGCGTATTGTGGTCTGGCACCGGGGAGCTGTTTTTT	CASSVLWSGTGELFF
medium-sized	.	TRBV6-5	TRBJ1-2	TGTGCCAGCAGGGCCTCAGGGTCCTACTATGGCTACACCTTC	CASRASGSYYGYTF
.	.	TRBV6-6	TRBJ2-1	TGTGCCAGCACCTGGCGGGACCGGGATTTAAAGTTCTTC	CASTWRDRDLKFF
.	.	TRBV5-1	TRBJ2-7	TGCGCCAGCCGACCCAGGAGCTCCTACGAGCAGTACTTC	CASRPRSSYEQYF
few	.	TRBV6-1	TRBJ2-7	TGTGCCACCGAGAGGGCCGGCGGTAGTGAGCAGTACTTC	CATERAGGSEQYF
.	TRBD1	TRBV6-5	TRBJ2-3	TGTGCCAGCAGACAGGGGGCAGGCGATACGCAGTATTTT	CASRQGAGDTQYF
medium-sized	.	TRBV7-9	TRBJ2-1	TGTGCCAGCAGCTGGGACTTTAATGAGCAGTTCTTC	CASSWDFNEQFF
few	.	TRBV6-5	TRBJ1-6	TGTGCCAGCAACCGACTAGATGGGAATTCACCCCTCCACTTT	CASNRLDGNSPLHF
.	.	TRBV5-6	TRBJ2-7	TGTGCCAGCAGCTCGCTGAGACAAACCTACGAGCAGTACTTC	CASSSLRQTYEQYF
medium-sized	TRBD1	TRBV11-2	TRBJ1-1	TGTGCCAGCAGCTTAGAACTGGGACAGGGTGGTATCACTGAAGCTTTCTTT	CASSLELGQGGITEAFF
once	TRBD1	TRBV5-6	TRBJ1-2	TGTGCCAGCAGCTTTAGGGACAGGGGCGCCTATGGCTACACCTTC	CASSFRDRGAYGYTF
many	.	TRBV7-9	TRBJ2-3	TGTGCCAGCAGCTTCTGGGGAACTAGCACAGATACGCAGTATTTT	CASSFWGTSTDTQYF
.	.	TRBV18	TRBJ1-3	TGTGCCAGCGCGAGGGACCGCCGCTCTGGAAACACCATATATTTT	CASARDRRSGNTIYF